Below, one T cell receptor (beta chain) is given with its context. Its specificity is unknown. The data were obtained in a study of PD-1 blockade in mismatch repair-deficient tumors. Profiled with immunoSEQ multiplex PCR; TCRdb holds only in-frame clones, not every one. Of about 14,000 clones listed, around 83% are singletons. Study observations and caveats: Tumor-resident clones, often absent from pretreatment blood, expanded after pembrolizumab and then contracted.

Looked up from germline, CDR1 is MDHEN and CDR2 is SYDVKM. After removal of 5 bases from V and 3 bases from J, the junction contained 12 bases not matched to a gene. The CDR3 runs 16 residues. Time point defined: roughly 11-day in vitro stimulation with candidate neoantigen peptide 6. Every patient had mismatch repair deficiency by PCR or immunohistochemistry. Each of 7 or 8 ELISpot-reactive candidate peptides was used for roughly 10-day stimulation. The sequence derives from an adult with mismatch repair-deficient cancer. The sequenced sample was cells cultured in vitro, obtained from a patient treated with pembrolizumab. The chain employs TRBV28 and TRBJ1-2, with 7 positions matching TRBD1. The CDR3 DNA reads TGTGCCAGCAGTCCGACAGGGCGTAGCTTCTACTATGGCTACACCTTC. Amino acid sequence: CASSPTGRSFYYGYTF.